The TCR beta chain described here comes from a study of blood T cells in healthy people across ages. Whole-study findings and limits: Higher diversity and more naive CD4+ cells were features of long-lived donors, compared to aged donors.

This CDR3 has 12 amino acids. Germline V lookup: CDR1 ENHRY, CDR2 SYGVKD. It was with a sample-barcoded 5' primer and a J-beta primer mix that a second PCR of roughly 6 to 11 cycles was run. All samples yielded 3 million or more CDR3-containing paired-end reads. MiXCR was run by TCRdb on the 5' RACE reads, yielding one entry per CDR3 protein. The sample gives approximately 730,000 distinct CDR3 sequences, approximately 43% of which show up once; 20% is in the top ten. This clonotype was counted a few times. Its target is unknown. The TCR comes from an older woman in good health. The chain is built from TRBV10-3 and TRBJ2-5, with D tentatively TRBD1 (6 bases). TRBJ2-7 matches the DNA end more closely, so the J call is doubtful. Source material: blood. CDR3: CAIRYRVYEQYF. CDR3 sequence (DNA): TGTGCCATCAGGTACAGGGTCTACGAGCAGTACTTC.